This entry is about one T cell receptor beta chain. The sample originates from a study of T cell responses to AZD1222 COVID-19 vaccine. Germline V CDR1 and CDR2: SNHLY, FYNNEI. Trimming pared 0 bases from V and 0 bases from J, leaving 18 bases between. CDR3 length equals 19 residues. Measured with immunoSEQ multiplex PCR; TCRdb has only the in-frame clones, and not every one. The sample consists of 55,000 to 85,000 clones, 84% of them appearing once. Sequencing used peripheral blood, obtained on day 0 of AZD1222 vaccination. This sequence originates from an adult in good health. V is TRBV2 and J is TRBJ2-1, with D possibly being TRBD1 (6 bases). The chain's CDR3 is CASSEAWGVGGSSYNEQFF. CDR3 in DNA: TGTGCCAGCAGTGAAGCTTGGGGTGTAGGGGGTAGCTCCTACAATGAGCAGTTCTTC.